These 6 T cell receptor beta chains were all obtained from the same sample, sequenced in a study of shared clonotypes between healthy human individuals. Only in-frame clones appear in the TCRdb table, and some are missing; sequencing was by immunoSEQ multiplex PCR. Of about a million clones detected, approximately 75% appear once; the ten largest clones hold roughly 0.82%. Sequenced sample: memory CD4+ T cells from PBMCs. Subset reported: CD45RA-negative fraction. These receptors were taken from a man between 18 and 35 years old in good health. Some clones in this sample may be carry-over from other donors' samples.

Turning to this clone: Other DNA sequences in the same sample also yield this CDR3. The chain is built from TRBV6-5 and TRBJ1-1; no definite D call. The ends were cut back, 0 bases at V and 1 base at J, with 6 bases in the middle. Looked up from germline, CDR1 is MNHEY and CDR2 is SVGAGI. The CDR3 covers 14 residues. The CDR3 DNA reads TGTGCCAGCAGTTACTCTGTCGGGAACACTGAAGCTTTCTTT. Amino acid sequence: CASSYSVGNTEAFF.

The gene calls are TRBV2 and TRBJ2-5; 9 bases are a match to TRBD2. Germline CDR1 reads SNHLY; CDR2 reads FYNNEI. J gave up 5 bases and V 2 bases, and 12 bases lay outside the gene matches. CDR3 size: 17 residues. The CDR3 loop reads CASSESQLAGGWETQYF. For the CDR3, the DNA is TGTGCCAGCAGTGAAAGCCAACTAGCGGGTGGGTGGGAGACCCAGTACTTC.

The chain uses TRBV2 and TRBJ1-3; 7 bases fit TRBD1. Germline V CDR1 and CDR2: SNHLY, FYNNEI. The CDR3 runs 13 residues. V lost 1 base to trimming and J lost 8 bases; unmatched junction nucleotides: 2. Here the CDR3 reads CASSEGQGYTIYF. DNA for the CDR3: TGTGCCAGCAGTGAAGGACAGGGCTACACCATATATTTT.

The V gene is TRBV5-4, the J gene TRBJ2-5; D gene uncertain. The CDR3 is made up of 13 amino acids. V was trimmed by 0 bases and J by 3 bases, leaving 6 bases between them. Germline values: CDR1 SGHNT, CDR2 YYREEE (reference sequence). CDR3 nucleotides: TGTGCCAGCAGCTTGGTGGCGGAAGAGACCCAGTACTTC. Its translation: CASSLVAEETQYF.

This clone has a single count. The chain links TRBV11-1 to TRBJ1-3; possibly TRBD1 for D (5 bases). V was cut by 3 bases and J by 3 bases, with 6 bases left in between. CDR1 is SGHAT, CDR2 FQDESV, per germline (reference sequence). This CDR3 region has 13 residues. CDR3 DNA: TGTGCCAGCAGCTTCAGGGTTGGAAACACCATATATTTT. Translation: CASSFRVGNTIYF. The complete variable domain, with remaining parts taken from reference TRBV11-1 and TRBJ1-3, reads EAEVAQSPRYKITEKSQAVAFWCDPISGHATLYWYRQILGQGPELLVQFQDESVVDDSQLPKDRFSAERLKGVDSTLKIQPAELGDSAMYLCASSFRVGNTIYFGEGSWLTVV.

The J gene is TRBJ1-5, the V gene TRBV4-1; D might be TRBD1 (5 bases). From germline, CDR1 is MGHRA and CDR2 YSYEKL. The CDR3 runs 17 residues. V was shortened by 0 bases and J by 7 bases, with 19 bases between the two germline ends. The CDR3 here is CASSQDSAGRVGQPQHF. In nucleotides, the CDR3 is TGCGCCAGCAGCCAAGATTCGGCAGGGCGAGTAGGCCAGCCCCAGCATTTT.